This T cell receptor beta chain comes out of a study of shared clonotypes between healthy human individuals. This clone showed up just once. Positive CCR7 selection of CD45RO-negative cells yielded the naive CD8 cells, and terminally differentiated effector memory CD45RA+ cells were excluded. The CDR3 contains 15 residues. CDR1 and CDR2 (germline): MNHEY, SMNVEV (reference sequence). Trimming stripped 2 bases from V and 5 bases from J, with 16 bases between. Profiling relied on immunoSEQ multiplex PCR, and the TCRdb table lists in-frame clones only, not all of them. The repertoire holds about 680,000 clones, with about 90% as singletons.

The TCR originated in a man aged 30-40 years in good health. The chain employs TRBV27 and TRBJ2-7, with a weak D call TRBD1 (5 bases). Material for sequencing was naive CD8+ T cells sorted from blood. CDR3 in DNA: TGTGCCAGCAGTTTAGCAGGGCCGATGCCGGACGAGCAGTACTTC. Translated, it gives CASSLAGPMPDEQYF.